This entry is about one TCR beta chain. The antigen is unknown. Only in-frame clones appear in the TCRdb table, and some are missing; sequencing was by immunoSEQ multiplex PCR. The data contain 40,000 or so clones, approximately 79% of them singletons. The time point here: week 47, end of study. Each dose delivered 300 ug of mutant IDH1 20-mer peptide subcutaneously with imiquimod. The record originates from a study of a mutant IDH1 vaccine in newly diagnosed glioma. For the study at large: Patients were started on vaccination 4-6 weeks after radiotherapy alone, or with temozolomide cycles. Earlier therapy was either radiotherapy, temozolomide, or both, and most got both. The week-35 safety follow-up was V12, and the week-47 study end was V13. Whole-study results and caveats: Most patients, 93.3%, showed vaccine-induced immune responses.

Germline V CDR1 and CDR2: GTSNPN, SVGIG (reference sequence). With 0 bases removed from V and 2 bases from J, the gap between germline ends came to 10 bases. The CDR3 length is 14 residues. The clonotype was recovered from a man aged 18-30 years with glioma. Some clones in this sample may be carry-over from other donors' samples. The chain links TRBV30 to TRBJ1-1; D ambiguous. The specimen comprised PBMCs, sampled from a glioma patient whose treatment included an IDH1 peptide vaccine. CDR3 in amino acids: CAWSVPGLNTEAFF. As DNA, the CDR3 is TGTGCCTGGAGTGTACCCGGGCTCAACACTGAAGCTTTCTTT.